Listed here is a single T cell receptor (beta chain). No antigen is known for it. This sample is drawn from a study of CD8+CD57+ T cells in acquired aplastic anemia. For the study at large: Healthy-donor CD4+ cells averaged around 10 million reads. Notes on the study in general: Patients and controls shared 25 to 35 CD8+ CDR3 sequences, which appeared highly expressed in patients and within their immunodominant clones.

Genomic DNA templated the TCR beta VDJ and CDR3 profiling. TCRdb called the reads again in MiXCR, with one record for every CDR3 protein. The sample contains around 170,000 distinct CDR3 sequences, 50% to 75% of which appear only once. V shed 2 bases and J 9 bases; nucleotides not matched to a gene: 6. The CDR3 runs to 14 residues. Per the germline V gene, CDR1 is SGHAT and CDR2 is FQDESV (reference sequence). The origin of this receptor is a human donor in good health. The rearrangement links TRBV11-1 to TRBJ2-1; 8 positions match TRBD1. Sequencing input: sorted CD4+, CD8+, or CD8+CD57+ T cells (not recorded which) from PBMCs. In DNA form, the CDR3 reads TGTGCCAGCAGCTTAAGAACAGGGGGTGGTGAGCAGTTCTTC. This translates into CASSLRTGGGEQFF.